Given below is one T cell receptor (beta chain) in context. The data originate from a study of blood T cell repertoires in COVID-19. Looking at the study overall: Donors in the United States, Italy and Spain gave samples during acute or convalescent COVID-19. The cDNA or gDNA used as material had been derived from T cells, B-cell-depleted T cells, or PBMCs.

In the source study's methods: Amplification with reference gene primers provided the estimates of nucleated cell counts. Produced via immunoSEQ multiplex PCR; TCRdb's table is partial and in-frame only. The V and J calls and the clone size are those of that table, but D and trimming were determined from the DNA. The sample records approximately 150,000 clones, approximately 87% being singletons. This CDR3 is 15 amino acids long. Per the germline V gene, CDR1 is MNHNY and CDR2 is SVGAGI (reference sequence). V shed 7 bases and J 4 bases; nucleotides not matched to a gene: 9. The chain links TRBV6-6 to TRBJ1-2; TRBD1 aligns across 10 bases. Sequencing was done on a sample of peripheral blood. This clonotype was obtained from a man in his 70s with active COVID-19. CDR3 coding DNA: TGTGCCAGCACCTTCGGACAGGGGGTCCCCTATGGCTACACCTTC. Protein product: CASTFGQGVPYGYTF.